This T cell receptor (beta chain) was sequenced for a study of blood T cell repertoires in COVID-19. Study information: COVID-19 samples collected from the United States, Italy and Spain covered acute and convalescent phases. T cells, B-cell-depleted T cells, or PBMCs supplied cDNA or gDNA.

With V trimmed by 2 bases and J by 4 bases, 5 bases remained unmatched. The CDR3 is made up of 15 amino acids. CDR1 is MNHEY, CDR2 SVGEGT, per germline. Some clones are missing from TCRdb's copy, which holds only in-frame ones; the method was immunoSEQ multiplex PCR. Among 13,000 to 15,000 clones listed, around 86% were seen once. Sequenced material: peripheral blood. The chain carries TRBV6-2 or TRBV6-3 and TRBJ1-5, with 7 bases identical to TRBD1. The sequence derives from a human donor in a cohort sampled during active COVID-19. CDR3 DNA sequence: TGTGCCAGCAGTTACCTCGACAGGGTGAATCAGCCCCAGCATTTT. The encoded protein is CASSYLDRVNQPQHF.